This T cell receptor beta chain was captured by sequencing in a study of identical twins. Only a few counts were recorded for this clonotype. TCRdb itself ran the 5' RACE reads through MiXCR, one entry per CDR3 protein. The sample consists of hundreds of thousands of distinct CDR3 sequences, roughly 18% of them appearing once. With 6 bases clipped from V and 6 bases from J, the junction kept 7 bases outside the gene matches. The CDR3 covers 14 residues. The same sample was also used in a study of T cells expressing NK-cell markers.

The source material was PBMCs. The receptor was derived from a young woman in good health. The rearrangement links TRBV12-3 or TRBV12-4 to TRBJ2-3; TRBD1 agrees at 9 bases. CDR3 protein: CASRRQGVEDTQYF. In DNA form, the CDR3 reads TGTGCCAGCAGAAGACAGGGGGTTGAGGATACGCAGTATTTT.